This TCR beta chain was documented in a study of T cells in Graves' hyperthyroidism and ophthalmopathy. This clonotype has more than one count but fewer than ten. Amplified TCR beta CDR3 regions came from RNA transcripts. Initially, a first-round RT-PCR of the TCR CDR3 employed the HTBI primer set. MiXCR was run by TCRdb on the multiplex PCR reads, yielding one entry per CDR3 protein. Here the sample spans under 400,000 distinct CDR3 sequences, 21% being singletons. Patients aged 18 to 65 had newly diagnosed hyperthyroidism lasting under 2 months. This CDR3 is 14 amino acids long. Germline assignment: CDR1 LNHDA and CDR2 SQIVND (reference sequence). V lost 7 bases to trimming and J lost 5 bases, with 18 bases between them.

This chain uses TRBV19 with TRBJ2-7; D call uncertain. This TCR was sampled from a woman aged 45 to 65 with Graves' hyperthyroidism. The sequenced sample was blood. CDR3 nucleotides: TGTGCCAGTAAGTTCCCGGACCCTTCGGACGAGCAGTACTTC. This sequence encodes CASKFPDPSDEQYF.